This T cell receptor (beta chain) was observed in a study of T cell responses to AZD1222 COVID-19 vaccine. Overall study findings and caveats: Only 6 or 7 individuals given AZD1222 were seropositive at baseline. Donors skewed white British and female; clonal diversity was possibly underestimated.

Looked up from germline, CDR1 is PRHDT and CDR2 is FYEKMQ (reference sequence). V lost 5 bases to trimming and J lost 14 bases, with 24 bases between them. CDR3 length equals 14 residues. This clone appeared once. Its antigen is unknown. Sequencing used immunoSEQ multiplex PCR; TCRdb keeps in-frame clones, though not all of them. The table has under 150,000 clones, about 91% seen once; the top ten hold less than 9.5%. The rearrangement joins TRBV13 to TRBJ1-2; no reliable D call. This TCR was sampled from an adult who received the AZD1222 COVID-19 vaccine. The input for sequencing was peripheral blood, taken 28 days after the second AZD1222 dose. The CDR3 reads CASSPDTGGGGSTF. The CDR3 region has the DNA TGTGCCAGCAGCCCCGACACGGGAGGCGGTGGATCGACCTTC.